This TCR beta chain derives from a study of CD8+ T cells in alopecia areata. Isolated RNA was reverse transcribed into cDNA used as the sequencing template. Assay: immunoSEQ multiplex PCR; the TCRdb copy retains only in-frame clones and omits some. The sample carries around 190,000 clones, roughly 64% recorded once. Treatment indicated: oral pan-JAK inhibitor, 5-10 mg twice daily. The CDR3 has 15 amino acids. Trimming shortened V by 4 bases and J by 0 bases, and 9 bases separated the two germline ends. Germline lookup yields CDR1 MNHEY and CDR2 SVGAGI. V usage is TRBV6-5 and J usage is TRBJ1-4, with D unresolved. The receptor was isolated from a human donor with alopecia areata. This specimen consisted of CD4+ T cells sorted from blood, obtained at week 4, from a patient treated with tofacitinib. The CDR3 DNA follows: TGTGCCAGCAGTTTCGGCCCTGCAACTAATGAAAAACTGTTTTTT. Translating gives CASSFGPATNEKLFF.